A single sample gave rise to the 22 T cell receptor beta chains below, sequenced in a study of T cells in women clearing cervical HPV infection. Generated by immunoSEQ multiplex PCR, the TCRdb table keeps only in-frame clones and is missing some. This specimen shows fewer than 40,000 clones; the ten leading clones hold 1.4%. Material: blood buffy coat. The receptors shown here come from a woman between 18 and 70 years old with a cervical HPV16 infection that either progressed to CIN3+ or cleared (not recorded which).

Details on this clone: The read comes to an end 3 residues before the CDR3 does, leaving the germline J gene to fill in the end. J is TRBJ1-1 and V is TRBV30; D perhaps matches TRBD1 (6 bases). This CDR3 region has 14 residues. CDR1 and CDR2 from the germline V gene are GTSNPN and SVGIG (reference sequence). V was pared by 5 bases and J by 6 bases, with 19 bases between. CDR3 DNA, as far as it was read: TGTGCCTGGGAGGGCAGGGGTGGGTACGCTGAA. It encodes CAWEGRGGYAE. The whole CDR3 is CAWEGRGGYAEAFF. The whole variable domain, remainder taken from reference TRBV30 and TRBJ1-1, is SQTIHQWPATLVQPVGSPLSLECTVEGTSNPNLYWYRQAAGRGLQLLFYSVGIGQISSEVPQNLSASRPQDRQFILSSKKLLLSDSGFYLCAWEGRGGYAEAFFGQGTRLTVV.

The CDR3 spells CASGTGVYGYTF. The CDR3 DNA, read in part, is TGTGCCAGCGGGACAGGGGTCTATGGC. This chain links TRBV2 with TRBJ1-2; 10 nucleotides match TRBD1. The read terminates 3 residues ahead of where the CDR3 ends, so the germline J gene completes it. Germline V gene lookup returns CDR1 SNHLY and CDR2 FYNNEI. CDR3 length equals 12 residues. The V and J ends lost 8 bases and 4 bases, in that order; junction bases with no gene match: 1. The complete variable domain, with remaining parts taken from reference TRBV2 and TRBJ1-2, reads EPEVTQTPSHQVTQMGQEVILRCVPISNHLYFYWYRQILGQKVEFLVSFYNNEISEKSEIFDDQFSVERPDGSNFTLKIRSTKLEDSAMYFCASGTGVYGYTFGSGTRLTVV.

About this clone: The CDR3 is cut off 3 residues early in the read; its end comes from the germline J gene. This chain uses TRBV19 with TRBJ1-6; TRBD1 aligns across 7 bases. This CDR3 comprises 15 residues. With 4 bases clipped from V and 0 bases from J, the junction kept 0 bases outside the gene matches. CDR1 and CDR2 from the germline V gene are LNHDA and SQIVND (reference sequence). Incomplete CDR3 DNA: TGTGCCAGTAGTACAGGGGGCTCCTATAATTCACCC. Encoded protein: CASSTGGSYNSP. The whole CDR3 is CASSTGGSYNSPLHF. Looking up the rest from reference TRBV19 and TRBJ1-6 gives the full variable domain: DGGITQSPKYLFRKEGQNVTLSCEQNLNHDAMYWYRQDPGQGLRLIYYSQIVNDFQKGDIAEGYSVSREKKESFPLTVTSAQKNPTAFYLCASSTGGSYNSPLHFGNGTRLTVT.

Details on this clone: With the read ending 3 residues before the CDR3 end, the germline J gene is used to fill in that end. The rearrangement joins TRBV5-1 to TRBJ1-3; D gene uncertain. CDR3 length: 18 residues. Germline CDR1 and CDR2: SGHRS and YFSETQ. V shed 0 bases and J shed 3 bases, with 19 bases lying between them. Incomplete CDR3 DNA: TGCGCCAGCAGCTTGGCCCCTCCACTCAACAGAAGTGGAAACACC. Its protein product is CASSLAPPLNRSGNT. The whole CDR3 sequence is CASSLAPPLNRSGNTIYF. The variable domain in full, with the rest retrieved from reference TRBV5-1 and TRBJ1-3, is KAGVTQTPRYLIKTRGQQVTLSCSPISGHRSVSWYQQTPGQGLQFLFEYFSETQRNKGNFPGRFSGRQFSNSRSEMNVSTLELGDSALYLCASSLAPPLNRSGNTIYFGEGSWLTVV.

As concerns this clone: The junction shows a germline mismatch at one end, possibly a read error. The CDR3 end falls 3 residues outside the read, so it is completed with the germline J gene. The chain is built from TRBV30 and TRBJ2-2; possible D gene TRBD1, 6 bases. The CDR3 is 12 amino acids. The germline CDR1 and CDR2 sequences are GTSNPN and SVGIG (reference sequence). This chain's CDR3 is CAWSQGTGKLFF. The part of the CDR3 DNA that was read is TGTGCCTGGAGTCAGGGGACCGGGAAG.

Comment on this clone: Read sequence stops 3 residues before the CDR3 end, and the germline J gene provides the missing end. V gene TRBV6-4 combines with J gene TRBJ2-3; 12 nucleotides align to TRBD2. The germline gives CDR1 MRHNA, CDR2 SNTAGT. This CDR3 region has 16 residues. The ends lost 6 bases at V and 4 bases at J; junction bases unmatched: 8. The CDR3 region is CASSPSGGAGADTQYF. The sequenced part of the CDR3 DNA is TGTGCCAGCAGCCCTAGCGGGGGGGCCGGAGCAGATACG.

With respect to this clone: With the read ending 3 residues before the CDR3 end, the germline J gene is used to fill in that end. V gene TRBV11-2 combines with J gene TRBJ2-7; a possible D gene is TRBD2 (6 bases). The CDR3 covers 14 residues. The germline gives CDR1 SGHAT, CDR2 FQNNGV. V lost 5 bases, J lost 4 bases, and 15 bases lay in between. CDR3 sequence reads: CASSPSGGVYEQYF. CDR3 DNA (partial): TGTGCCAGCAGCCCCTCAGGCGGGGTTTACGAG.

About this clone itself: A junction end diverges from the germline sequence, so it may reflect a read error. The read finishes 3 residues shy of the CDR3 end, and the germline J gene is used to complete it. Other nucleotide sequences from this sample produce the same CDR3. The chain uses TRBV18 and TRBJ1-3, with D possibly matching TRBD1 (5 bases). Per germline, CDR1 KGHSH and CDR2 LQKENI. The CDR3 spans 18 residues. CDR3 DNA (partial): TGTGCCAGCTCACCACCACGGACACGATCGGCGACTGGAAACACT. Encoded protein: CASSPPRTRSATGNT. In full, the CDR3 is CASSPPRTRSATGNTIYF. The full variable domain, in which reference TRBV18 and TRBJ1-3 provide the parts outside the CDR3, is NAGVMQNPRHLVRRRGQEARLRCSPMKGHSHVYWYRQLPEEGLKFMVYLQKENIIDESGMPKERFSAEFPKEGPSILRIQQVVRGDSAAYFCASSPPRTRSATGNTIYFGEGSWLTVV.

Note on this clone: The observed sequence ends 3 residues before the CDR3 terminus, with the missing tail filled in from the germline J gene. The chain carries TRBV11-2 and TRBJ2-3; 8 bases fit TRBD1. Unmatched junction bases numbered 4, after V lost 1 base and J lost 7 bases. Germline V gives CDR1 SGHAT, CDR2 FQNNGV. The CDR3 consists of 14 residues. The CDR3 spells CASSLAGGRNTQYF. The DNA read from the CDR3 is TGTGCCAGCAGCTTAGCAGGGGGCAGGAATACG.

In the case of this clone: Coverage ceases 3 residues before the CDR3 finishes, and the germline J gene fills in the end. The chain couples TRBV12-3 or TRBV12-4 to TRBJ1-6; 8 bases map to TRBD1. There are 14 residues in the CDR3. With V trimmed by 6 bases and J by 7 bases, 5 bases remained unmatched. CDR3 bases read: TGTGCCAGCAGACCCGGACAGGGAAATTCACCC. Protein product: CASRPGQGNSP. The full CDR3 protein reads CASRPGQGNSPLHF.

About this clone: The observed sequence ends 3 residues before the CDR3 terminus, with the missing tail filled in from the germline J gene. The chain links TRBV7-2 to TRBJ1-4; D might be TRBD1 (6 bases). The CDR3 sequence is 14 residues long. The germline gives CDR1 SGHTA, CDR2 FQGNSA. The CDR3 bases that were read are TGTGCCAGCAGCTTAGACAGGGAGGTTGGAGGA. Translating it yields CASSLDREVGG. The CDR3, in full, reads CASSLDREVGGLFF.

CDR3 amino acids: CSYSGSPYEQYF. Partial CDR3 DNA: TGCAGTTATAGCGGGAGCCCCTACGAG. V is TRBV20-1 and J is TRBJ2-7, with TRBD2 matching over 9 bases. The DNA ends 3 residues before the CDR3 does, and the rest of the CDR3 is filled in from the germline J gene. This CDR3 comprises 12 residues. The J segment lost 2 bases and the V segment lost 8 bases, leaving 4 bases of the junction unmatched. From germline, CDR1 is DFQATT and CDR2 SNEGSKA (reference sequence).

Of note for this clone: The read ends 3 residues shy of where the CDR3 ends; the end is completed using the germline J gene. The chain couples TRBV5-1 to TRBJ2-6, with D unresolved. V lost 4 bases to trimming and J lost 0 bases, with 11 bases between them. The CDR3 has 16 amino acids. CDR1 is SGHRS, CDR2 YFSETQ, per germline. CDR3 bases read: TGCGCCAGCAGCCCCGTTTCCCTCTCTGGGGCCAACGTC. Its protein product is CASSPVSLSGANV. The full CDR3 sequence reads CASSPVSLSGANVLTF.

Concerning this clone itself: The read terminates 3 residues before the CDR3 end, so the remaining end is supplied by the germline J gene. V and J are TRBV7-3 and TRBJ2-3; D gene ambiguous. Trimming shortened V by 4 bases and J by 3 bases, and 17 bases separated the two germline ends. Germline V gives CDR1 SGHTA, CDR2 FQGTGA. CDR3 length equals 16 residues. The CDR3 spells CASSYFSKPPTDTQYF. CDR3 DNA, as far as it was read: TGTGCCAGCAGCTACTTCTCAAAACCTCCGACAGATACG.

On this clone: The read ends 3 residues before the CDR3 terminus; that terminus is restored from the germline J gene. The rearrangement joins TRBV11-2 to TRBJ2-1, with 7 nucleotides matching TRBD1. After removal of 5 bases from V and 2 bases from J, the junction contained 3 bases not matched to a gene. Germline CDR1 reads SGHAT; CDR2 reads FQNNGV. The CDR3 is made up of 14 amino acids. The part of the CDR3 DNA that was read is TGTGCCAGCAGCCGACAGGGCCCCTACAATGAG. It translates to CASSRQGPYNE. In full, the CDR3 reads CASSRQGPYNEQFF.

As concerns this clone: Read sequence stops 3 residues before the CDR3 end, and the germline J gene provides the missing end. The chain links TRBV30 to TRBJ1-1; tentatively, D is TRBD1 (5 bases). Germline V CDR1 and CDR2: GTSNPN, SVGIG (reference sequence). This CDR3 contains 13 residues. Between the trimmed V and J ends, which lost 5 bases and 2 bases, there was a span of 12 bases. CDR3 DNA, as far as it was read: TGTGCCTGGGGCCGGAGGGGCAACACTGAA. This encodes CAWGRRGNTE. The complete CDR3 reads CAWGRRGNTEAFF.

CDR3 sequence: CASRDRGSNEQFF. CDR3 DNA (partial): TGTGCCAGCAGGGACCGGGGGAGCAATGAG. V is TRBV2 and J is TRBJ2-1; possibly TRBD2 for D (6 bases). The observed sequence ends 3 residues before the CDR3 terminus, with the missing tail filled in from the germline J gene. Trimming pared 6 bases from V and 6 bases from J, leaving 12 bases between. Germline CDR1 SNHLY, CDR2 FYNNEI. This CDR3 is 13 amino acids long.

To note about this clone: The read stops 3 residues short of the end of the CDR3; the missing end is completed from the germline J gene. The gene calls are TRBV20-1 and TRBJ2-5; TRBD2 matches 8 bases. Germline V CDR1 and CDR2: DFQATT, SNEGSKA (reference sequence). The length of the CDR3 is 13 residues. The trim removed 4 bases at V and 4 bases at J, leaving 5 bases unmatched. The CDR3 protein is CSANRGGIETQYF. The sequenced CDR3 bases are TGCAGTGCTAACCGGGGGGGCATAGAGACC.

The part of the CDR3 DNA that was read is TGTGCCAGCAGCTTTCCAGGGGCGGGTAACTATGGC. Amino acids: CASSFPGAGNYG. The CDR3 reads in full as CASSFPGAGNYGYTF. This chain links TRBV7-9 with TRBJ1-2; TRBD1 might be the D (6 bases). The CDR3 goes on 3 residues after the read ends, and that part is filled in from the germline J gene. Per the germline V gene, CDR1 is SEHNR and CDR2 is FQNEAQ (reference sequence). V lost 3 bases and J lost 1, with 12 bases in between. This CDR3 comprises 15 residues.

As concerns this clone: The CDR3 end lies 3 residues beyond the end of the read and is filled in from the germline J gene. The chain joins TRBV5-1 to TRBJ2-1, with D perhaps matching TRBD1 (5 bases). Trimming left V 4 bases short and J 7 bases short, with 18 bases between. The germline V gene encodes CDR1 SGHRS and CDR2 YFSETQ. The CDR3 runs 15 residues. The CDR3 bases that were read are TGCGCCAGCAGCATGGAGACGACAGTTACTAATGAG. This sequence encodes CASSMETTVTNE. The full CDR3 is CASSMETTVTNEQFF. The full variable domain, completed using reference TRBV5-1 and TRBJ2-1, is KAGVTQTPRYLIKTRGQQVTLSCSPISGHRSVSWYQQTPGQGLQFLFEYFSETQRNKGNFPGRFSGRQFSNSRSEMNVSTLELGDSALYLCASSMETTVTNEQFFGPGTRLTVL.

As to this clone: The CDR3 end lies 3 residues beyond the end of the read and is filled in from the germline J gene. The chain uses TRBV18 and TRBJ2-3; possibly TRBD2 for D (5 bases). V was trimmed by 6 bases and J by 4 bases, leaving 14 bases between them. The V gene's germline CDR1 is KGHSH and CDR2 LQKENI. This CDR3 spans 14 amino acids. The CDR3 DNA, read in part, is TGTGCCAGCTCCCACCCCCCAGCGGCAGATACG. Protein sequence: CASSHPPAADT. The whole CDR3 protein reads CASSHPPAADTQYF.

Note on this clone: The sequenced fragment ends 3 residues before the CDR3 boundary, so the rest is inferred from the germline J gene. The chain couples TRBV19 to TRBJ1-2; D unclear. The CDR3 consists of 14 residues. Germline V gene sequence: CDR1 LNHDA, CDR2 SQIVND (reference sequence). The CDR3 bases that were read are TGTGCCAGTAGTATTAGCGGGGAACGGGGTGAC. Amino acids: CASSISGERGD. From start to end, the CDR3 is CASSISGERGDYTF.